This passage covers 27 T cell receptor beta chains from one sample sequenced in a study of T cell responses to AZD1222 COVID-19 vaccine. The method was immunoSEQ multiplex PCR; TCRdb's version includes in-frame clones alone and lacks a portion of them. The sample consists of around 160,000 clones, about 90% of them appearing once. This specimen consisted of peripheral blood, obtained on day 0 of AZD1222 vaccination. These receptors all come from an adult in good health.

This clone was counted a few times. The chain couples TRBV19 to TRBJ2-1; D possibly corresponds to TRBD2 (6 bases). Germline V gene data show CDR1 as LNHDA and CDR2 as SQIVND (reference sequence). The CDR3 totals 15 residues. Trimming stripped 3 bases from V and 6 bases from J, with 15 bases between. The chain's CDR3 is CASSIGTGVRNEQFF. DNA for the CDR3: TGTGCCAGTAGTATCGGGACGGGAGTTCGCAATGAGCAGTTCTTC.

The V call is TRBV11-2, the J call TRBJ2-1, with 7 positions matching TRBD1. J was trimmed by 3 bases and V by 4 bases; bases with no gene match: 9. CDR1 is SGHAT, CDR2 FQNNGV, per germline. The length of the CDR3 is 16 residues. CDR3 in amino acids: CASSSSWGTDYNEQFF. In DNA form, the CDR3 reads TGTGCCAGCAGCTCCTCGTGGGGGACAGACTACAATGAGCAGTTCTTC. The full variable domain, with the rest looked up from reference TRBV11-2 and TRBJ2-1, is EAGVAQSPRYKIIEKRQSVAFWCNPISGHATLYWYQQILGQGPKLLIQFQNNGVVDDSQLPKDRFSAERLKGVDSTLKIQPAKLEDSAVYLCASSSSWGTDYNEQFFGPGTRLTVL.

The chain has TRBV7-2 and TRBJ1-5; no clear D gene. This CDR3 contains 13 residues. V lost 5 bases, J lost 1 base, and 6 bases lay in between. Looked up from germline, CDR1 is SGHTA and CDR2 is FQGNSA. The chain's CDR3 is CASSQSSNQPQHF. In DNA, the CDR3 is TGTGCCAGCAGCCAAAGCAGCAATCAGCCCCAGCATTTT.

The rearrangement links TRBV5-5 to TRBJ1-2; the match to TRBD1 covers 7 bases. Germline V lookup: CDR1 SGHKS, CDR2 YYEKEE (reference sequence). This CDR3 is built from 12 residues. V lost 4 bases to trimming and J lost 8 bases; unmatched junction nucleotides: 5. The CDR3 DNA follows: TGTGCCAGCAGCCCAGGGGGTTTCGGCTACACCTTC. Protein product: CASSPGGFGYTF.

V usage is TRBV29-1 and J usage is TRBJ1-2; D is perhaps TRBD1 (5 bases). This CDR3 comprises 13 residues. Germline V lookup: CDR1 SQVTM, CDR2 ANQGSEA. The V and J ends lost 4 bases and 4 bases respectively, with 13 bases between them. For the CDR3, the DNA is TGCAGCGTTGGATTAGGGGAAACCTATGGCTACACCTTC. It encodes CSVGLGETYGYTF.

This chain uses TRBV27 with TRBJ2-1; perhaps TRBD1 as D (6 bases). CDR1 is MNHEY, CDR2 SMNVEV, per germline (reference sequence). There are 14 residues in the CDR3. V was cut by 4 bases and J by 5 bases, with 12 bases left in between. The CDR3 nucleotides read TGTGCCAGCAGTTCCCAACACAGGGACAATGAGCAGTTCTTC. Protein product: CASSSQHRDNEQFF.

In this sample, this clone turned up once. CDR3: CASSPLGGVYTEAFF. The CDR3 DNA is TGTGCCAGCAGCCCCCTTGGGGGGGTGTACACTGAAGCTTTCTTT. The J gene is TRBJ1-1, the V gene TRBV3-1 (or the pseudogene TRBV3-2), with D possibly matching TRBD1 (5 bases). V was pared by 4 bases and J by 3 bases, with 15 bases between. The CDR3 is made up of 15 amino acids. Per the germline V gene, CDR1 is LGHDT and CDR2 is YNNKEL (reference sequence).

The chain employs TRBV6-2 or TRBV6-3 and TRBJ2-6; D perhaps matches TRBD2 (7 bases). Germline lookup yields CDR1 MNHEY and CDR2 SVGEGT. The V and J ends lost 1 base and 4 bases respectively, with 11 bases between them. This CDR3 is 16 amino acids long. The CDR3 spells CASSYYGGLGANVLTF. The CDR3 DNA reads TGTGCCAGCAGTTACTACGGGGGGCTAGGGGCCAACGTCCTGACTTTC.

The J gene is TRBJ1-4, the V gene TRBV3-1 (or the pseudogene TRBV3-2); D is unresolved. Deletions cut 4 bases from V and 4 bases from J, with 10 bases between. Germline V gene lookup returns CDR1 LGHDT and CDR2 YNNKEL (reference sequence). The CDR3 runs 14 residues. The CDR3 DNA follows: TGTGCCAGCAGCCGCCCTGGGAGTAATGAAAAACTGTTTTTT. Protein product: CASSRPGSNEKLFF.

This rearrangement joins TRBV5-1 to TRBJ2-7; TRBD1 matches 11 bases. CDR1 is SGHRS and CDR2 is YFSETQ in the germline V gene. This CDR3 comprises 15 residues. With 3 bases clipped from V and 5 bases from J, the junction kept 7 bases outside the gene matches. The CDR3: CASSSGGQGGHEQYF. Here the CDR3 DNA reads TGCGCCAGCAGCTCCGGGGGACAGGGGGGCCACGAGCAGTACTTC.

This chain's CDR3 is CASSVALGIDEAFF. The DNA of the CDR3 is TGTGCCAGCAGCGTAGCTTTAGGGATTGATGAAGCTTTCTTT. This chain joins TRBV9 and TRBJ1-1; D remains ambiguous. CDR3 length equals 14 residues. Looked up from germline, CDR1 is SGDLS and CDR2 is YYNGEE. The V end lost 0 bases, the J end lost 7 bases, and 13 bases lay between the germline ends.

This sequence joins TRBV25-1 and TRBJ2-3; tentatively, D is TRBD1 (5 bases). Germline V gene sequence: CDR1 MGHDK, CDR2 SYGVNS. CDR3 length: 15 amino acids. The V end was cut by 4 bases, the J end by 0 bases, with 11 bases between. The CDR3 region has the DNA TGTGCCAGCAGTGTAAGGACACACAGCACAGATACGCAGTATTTT. Translation: CASSVRTHSTDTQYF.

This clone has a single count. The chain is built from TRBV5-1 and TRBJ2-3; D uncertain. Germline CDR1 reads SGHRS; CDR2 reads YFSETQ. CDR3 length equals 12 residues. V was shortened by 3 bases and J by 1 base, with 3 bases between the two germline ends. This chain's CDR3 is CASSSRTDTQYF. In nucleotides, the CDR3 is TGCGCCAGCAGCTCGCGCACAGATACGCAGTATTTT.

This clone was recorded a few times. The chain is built from TRBV9 and TRBJ1-5; D is ambiguous. Germline V gene lookup returns CDR1 SGDLS and CDR2 YYNGEE. The CDR3 extends over 17 amino acids. V was clipped by 0 bases and J by 0 bases, with 13 bases between them. CDR3 loop: CASSVEGENYSNQPQHF. The CDR3, as DNA: TGTGCCAGCAGCGTAGAGGGTGAGAATTATAGCAATCAGCCCCAGCATTTT.

This chain uses TRBV7-9 with TRBJ1-1; 11 positions agree with TRBD1. CDR1 and CDR2 from the germline V gene are SEHNR and FQNEAQ (reference sequence). The CDR3 sequence is 14 residues long. J gave up 6 bases and V 4 bases, and 4 bases lay outside the gene matches. The CDR3 sequence is CASSSGQGDAEAFF. CDR3 nucleotides: TGTGCCAGCAGCTCGGGACAGGGGGACGCTGAAGCTTTCTTT.

By proportion, this clone is medium-sized. V and J are TRBV6-5 and TRBJ2-7; D is perhaps TRBD1 (5 bases). V gave up 8 bases and J gave up 2 bases, with 13 bases separating them. Germline-derived CDR1 and CDR2 are MNHEY and SVGAGI. The CDR3 is 13 amino acids. The CDR3 loop reads CASVRTTPYEQYF. The CDR3 nucleotides are TGTGCCAGCGTCAGGACAACACCCTACGAGCAGTACTTC.

The chain recombines TRBV3-1 (or the pseudogene TRBV3-2) with TRBJ2-7, with D unresolved. Per the germline V gene, CDR1 is LGHDT and CDR2 is YNNKEL (reference sequence). The V and J ends lost 4 bases and 1 base respectively, with 17 bases between them. The length of the CDR3 is 16 residues. DNA for the CDR3: TGTGCCAGCAGCCCCGCCCTCGGGCAGACATCCTACGAGCAGTACTTC. As protein: CASSPALGQTSYEQYF.

This chain uses TRBV24-1 with TRBJ2-7; 9 nucleotides agree with TRBD1. Looked up from germline, CDR1 is KGHDR and CDR2 is SFDVKD. With V trimmed by 4 bases and J by 4 bases, 7 bases remained unmatched. The CDR3 contains 15 residues. The CDR3 protein is CATSDAGTGTYEQYF. CDR3 nucleotides: TGTGCCACCAGTGACGCCGGGACAGGGACTTACGAGCAGTACTTC.

This chain connects TRBV4-3 to TRBJ1-1; D gene uncertain. In germline, CDR1 is LGHNA, CDR2 YSLEER. With 0 bases removed from V and 0 bases from J, the gap between germline ends came to 8 bases. The CDR3 covers 15 residues. This chain's CDR3 is CASSQDIGMNTEAFF. CDR3 in DNA: TGCGCCAGCAGCCAAGATATTGGCATGAACACTGAAGCTTTCTTT.

The V gene is TRBV5-1, the J gene TRBJ2-7; the match to TRBD1 covers 9 bases. After removal of 3 bases from V and 4 bases from J, the junction contained 5 bases not matched to a gene. The germline gives CDR1 SGHRS, CDR2 YFSETQ. The CDR3 is made up of 14 amino acids. Here the CDR3 reads CASSSPGQGYEQYF. The DNA of the CDR3 is TGCGCCAGCAGCTCGCCGGGACAGGGTTACGAGCAGTACTTC.

The CDR3 nucleotides read TGTGCCATCAGTGACCCTAGCGGGAGGGCATACGAGCAGTACTTC. Translating it yields CAISDPSGRAYEQYF. The chain uses TRBV10-3 and TRBJ2-7, with 12 nucleotides matching TRBD2. Trimming cost V 3 bases and J 4 bases; bases outside gene matches: 4. Per germline, CDR1 ENHRY and CDR2 SYGVKD. The CDR3 loop spans 15 amino acids.

J is TRBJ1-4 and V is TRBV5-1; 7 positions agree with TRBD1. The V gene's germline CDR1 is SGHRS and CDR2 YFSETQ. This CDR3 has 18 residues. V gave up 0 bases and J gave up 0 bases; unmatched junction bases: 8. The chain's CDR3 is CASSLEGTDLATNEKLFF. The CDR3 DNA reads TGCGCCAGCAGCTTGGAGGGGACAGACCTAGCAACTAATGAAAAACTGTTTTTT.

The V gene is TRBV9, the J gene TRBJ2-2; D call uncertain. Germline CDR1 and CDR2: SGDLS and YYNGEE. The CDR3 covers 12 residues. Trimming stripped 0 bases from V and 7 bases from J, with 4 bases between. The CDR3 nucleotides read TGTGCCAGCAGCGTAGTTGTCGGGGAGCTGTTTTTT. Protein: CASSVVVGELFF.

The rearrangement joins TRBV30 to TRBJ1-2; unclear D gene. Germline lookup yields CDR1 GTSNPN and CDR2 SVGIG (reference sequence). The CDR3 length is 13 residues. Trimming took 4 bases from V and 4 from J, leaving 13 bases between them. The CDR3 DNA reads TGTGCCTGGACTGAGGGTGAAGGCTATGGCTACACCTTC. Translation gives CAWTEGEGYGYTF.

The J gene is TRBJ2-4, the V gene TRBV3-1 (or the pseudogene TRBV3-2); possibly TRBD1 for D (7 bases). Trimming stripped 3 bases from V and 8 bases from J, with 17 bases between. The germline V gene encodes CDR1 LGHDT and CDR2 YNNKEL (reference sequence). This CDR3 has 15 residues. The CDR3 is CASSHSPRGVDIQYF. CDR3 bases: TGTGCCAGCAGCCACTCCCCCAGGGGGGTGGACATTCAGTACTTC.

This chain links TRBV2 with TRBJ2-7; the D gene is possibly TRBD1 (6 bases). V lost 3 bases and J 7 bases, leaving 13 bases between the germline ends. CDR1 is SNHLY and CDR2 is FYNNEI in the germline V gene. This CDR3 region has 13 residues. In nucleotides, the CDR3 is TGTGCCAGCAGTGAGCGAAGGGGGAGTGAGCAGTACTTC. Amino acid sequence: CASSERRGSEQYF.

The gene calls are TRBV28 and TRBJ1-1; 7 nucleotides agree with TRBD1. Germline V lookup: CDR1 MDHEN, CDR2 SYDVKM. The CDR3 spans 14 residues. V dropped 3 bases and J dropped 5; count of bases not matched to a gene: 6. CDR3 bases: TGTGCCAGCAGTTTGAACGACAGGGTGACTGAAGCTTTCTTT. Protein product: CASSLNDRVTEAFF.